One sample yielded the 17 T cell receptor beta chains listed below, sequenced in a study of OX40 agonist ivuxolimab in advanced cancers. Libraries were prepared by immunoSEQ multiplex PCR; TCRdb keeps only in-frame clonotypes and omits some of them. In the table there are tens of thousands of clones, roughly 93% of which are singletons. The sample in question was CD4+ or CD8+ T cells sorted from blood, obtained in a trial of the OX40 agonist ivuxolimab. All receptors derive from an adult with an advanced solid tumor such as melanoma, head and neck, liver or kidney cancer.

This chain uses TRBV4-3 with TRBJ1-2, with 8 bases aligning to TRBD1. CDR3 length equals 17 residues. The germline V gene has CDR1 LGHNA and CDR2 YSLEER. V lost 2 bases, J lost 7 bases, and 15 bases stayed unmatched. The CDR3 is CASSQWGDRTPRGGYTF. In DNA form, the CDR3 reads TGCGCCAGCAGCCAATGGGGGGACAGGACCCCAAGGGGTGGCTACACCTTC.

The chain has TRBV5-4 and TRBJ2-7; unclear D gene. The CDR3 runs to 13 residues. CDR1 SGHNT and CDR2 YYREEE come from the germline V gene (reference sequence). V was trimmed by 2 bases and J by 4 bases, leaving 10 bases between them. Written as DNA, the CDR3 is TGTGCCAGCAGCTTTGTTACCTCGTACGAGCAGTACTTC. It is translated as CASSFVTSYEQYF.

V usage is TRBV27 and J usage is TRBJ2-7; the match to TRBD1 covers 12 bases. The J segment lost 7 bases and the V segment lost 7 bases, leaving 8 bases of the junction unmatched. The CDR3 is 14 residues long. CDR1 and CDR2 from the germline V gene are MNHEY and SMNVEV (reference sequence). The CDR3 DNA reads TGTGCCAGCACCCCGGGACAGGGGGCGCGAGAGCAGTACTTC. Amino acids: CASTPGQGAREQYF.

CDR3 protein: CASSFPIDTQYF. The DNA for the CDR3 is TGTGCCAGCAGTTTTCCTATTGATACGCAGTATTTT. The J gene is TRBJ2-3, the V gene TRBV28; D uncertain. Germline CDR1 is MDHEN and CDR2 is SYDVKM. V lost 3 bases and J lost 6, with 7 bases in between. This CDR3 has 12 amino acids.

This chain uses TRBV7-2 with TRBJ2-1; D possibly corresponds to TRBD2 (6 bases). Germline V gives CDR1 SGHTA, CDR2 FQGNSA. V was trimmed by 6 bases and J by 3 bases, leaving 15 bases between them. This CDR3 region has 15 residues. As DNA, the CDR3 is TGTGCCAGCAGAAGGGACTCCCCAATCTACAATGAGCAGTTCTTC. It codes for CASRRDSPIYNEQFF.

The V and J genes are TRBV10-3 and TRBJ1-5; TRBD1 agrees at 9 bases. CDR3 length: 16 amino acids. Losses at the gene ends were 3 bases for V and 2 bases for J; bases not matched to a gene: 5. Germline CDR1 reads ENHRY; CDR2 reads SYGVKD. CDR3 bases: TGTGCCATCAGTGAACAGGGGGCCGCGGGCAATCAGCCCCAGCATTTT. Translating gives CAISEQGAAGNQPQHF.

With respect to this clone: Since a much larger clone is just one base distant, this may be a read error. The rearrangement uses TRBV13 and TRBJ2-2; D not certain. Deletions cut 0 bases from V and 7 bases from J, with 3 bases between. Germline CDR1 PRHDT, CDR2 FYEKMQ (reference sequence). The CDR3 length is 12 residues. CDR3 in DNA: TGTGCCAGCAGCTTAGGGAACGGGGAGCTGTTTTTT. As protein: CASSLGNGELFF.

The chain joins TRBV13 to TRBJ1-5, with 9 bases fitting TRBD1. V lost 5 bases and J lost 5; bases outside the gene matches: 4. The CDR3 runs to 14 residues. Per germline, CDR1 PRHDT and CDR2 FYEKMQ (reference sequence). CDR3 region: CASSRGQGDQPQHF. The CDR3 DNA follows: TGTGCCAGCAGCCGGGGACAGGGCGATCAGCCCCAGCATTTT.

The chain recombines TRBV28 with TRBJ2-7, with no clear D. The CDR3 is 12 amino acids. Trimming stripped 4 bases from V and 5 bases from J, with 9 bases between. Per the germline V gene, CDR1 is MDHEN and CDR2 is SYDVKM. The CDR3 DNA reads TGTGCCAGCAGTTCACAGAATAACGAGCAGTACTTC. Residues: CASSSQNNEQYF.

This chain connects TRBV2 to TRBJ2-1; 10 positions match TRBD2. The CDR3 consists of 13 residues. Germline trimming cut 8 bases from V and 4 bases from J; bases unmatched to any gene: 2. The germline gives CDR1 SNHLY, CDR2 FYNNEI. The CDR3 is CASPSGRYNEQFF. The CDR3 nucleotides read TGTGCCAGCCCTAGCGGGAGATACAATGAGCAGTTCTTC.

V usage is TRBV2 and J usage is TRBJ1-2; D is uncertain. Deletions cut 2 bases from V and 5 bases from J, with 6 bases between. Germline V gene data show CDR1 as SNHLY and CDR2 as FYNNEI. This CDR3 has 12 residues. The CDR3 DNA reads as TGTGCCAGCAGTGAATGGCAGTATGGCTACACCTTC. Its translation is CASSEWQYGYTF.

This clone was observed once. The rearrangement uses TRBV5-6 and TRBJ2-7; the D is unclear. Trimming took off 0 bases at V and 4 bases at J, with 8 bases between the two ends. Per the germline V gene, CDR1 is SGHDT and CDR2 is YYEEEE. The CDR3 has 13 residues. This CDR3 is CASSLGNFYEQYF. In DNA, the CDR3 is TGTGCCAGCAGCTTGGGGAACTTTTACGAGCAGTACTTC.

The V gene is TRBV29-1, the J gene TRBJ2-7; TRBD2 might be the D (6 bases). The CDR3 covers 13 residues. The germline CDR1 and CDR2 sequences are SQVTM and ANQGSEA. Trimming pared 4 bases from V and 3 bases from J, leaving 13 bases between. The CDR3 here is CSVGGGTFYEQYF. CDR3 bases: TGCAGCGTTGGGGGCGGGACCTTCTACGAGCAGTACTTC.

This chain connects TRBV9 to TRBJ2-1; 7 bases line up with TRBD1. CDR1 is SGDLS and CDR2 is YYNGEE in the germline V gene. V shed 0 bases and J 6 bases; nucleotides not matched to a gene: 3. This CDR3 has 14 residues. CDR3 protein: CASSVGSGGNEQFF. CDR3 nucleotide sequence: TGTGCCAGCAGCGTAGGTTCAGGGGGCAATGAGCAGTTCTTC.

The rearrangement joins TRBV7-9 to TRBJ1-5, with D maybe TRBD1 (5 bases). V was pared by 5 bases and J by 5 bases, with 16 bases between. Germline values: CDR1 SEHNR, CDR2 FQNEAQ (reference sequence). This CDR3 comprises 15 residues. CDR3 coding DNA: TGTGCCAGCAGCGCCCCGGGGGGTAGGGATCAGCCCCAGCATTTT. This codes for CASSAPGGRDQPQHF.

The J gene is TRBJ1-1, the V gene TRBV6-5; D call uncertain. The CDR3 totals 13 residues. CDR1 MNHEY and CDR2 SVGAGI come from the germline V gene. Between the trimmed V and J ends, which lost 2 bases and 7 bases, there was a span of 11 bases. CDR3 sequence: CASSYNKRGEAFF. DNA of the CDR3: TGTGCCAGCAGTTACAATAAACGGGGTGAAGCTTTCTTT.

The sample holds one count of this clone. The rearrangement uses TRBV6-5 and TRBJ2-1, with D maybe TRBD1 (6 bases). Germline CDR1 is MNHEY and CDR2 is SVGAGI. The V gene lost 5 bases and the J gene lost 14 bases, with 13 bases spanning the gap. There are 11 residues in the CDR3. CDR3 residues: CASSPGVEEFF. The CDR3 region has the DNA TGTGCCAGCAGTCCAGGGGTGGAGGAGTTCTTC.